These 10 T cell receptor beta chains came from one sample sequenced in a study of response to subunit inactivated influenza vaccine. TCRdb passed the RT-PCR reads through MiXCR, listing each CDR3 protein once. Of about 540,000 distinct CDR3 sequences in the sample, under 30% are singletons; the top ten hold 2.8%. These same data were also listed under a study on T cells expressing NK-cell markers. As that report states: UMIs were included in TCR beta cDNA generated by 5'RACE template switching.

The starting material was CD4+ T cells sorted from PBMCs, obtained approximately 13 days after vaccination. The origin of the receptors is a man in his fifties who received an inactivated influenza vaccine.

The chain combines TRBV6-1 with TRBJ2-7, with D possibly called TRBD1 or TRBD2 (5 bases each). V dropped 6 bases and J dropped 0 bases, with 24 bases sitting between them. Germline V gene sequence: CDR1 MNHNS, CDR2 SASEGT. The CDR3 has 18 residues. Here the CDR3 DNA reads TGTGCCAGCAGCGGACGGGGCTCCCGTGTTAAGTCCTCCTACGAGCAGTACTTC. It yields the protein CASSGRGSRVKSSYEQYF.

This clonotype was counted between two and nine times. The genes are TRBV24-1 and TRBJ1-1, with D perhaps TRBD1 (5 bases). This CDR3 region has 13 residues. CDR1 and CDR2 from the germline V gene are KGHDR and SFDVKD. The germline V and J ends were trimmed by 5 bases and 5 bases, with 11 bases remaining between them. The CDR3, as DNA: TGTGCCACCAGTGGCGCAGGGAGGACTGAAGCTTTCTTT. It translates to CATSGAGRTEAFF.

A few counts support this clonotype. This sequence joins TRBV10-1 and TRBJ2-5; 11 bases line up with TRBD2. Germline CDR1 WNHNN, CDR2 SYGVQD (reference sequence). The CDR3 totals 15 residues. Trimming took 5 bases from V and 1 from J; bases not matched to a gene: 3. CDR3 sequence: CASSQTSGGQETQYF. The CDR3 DNA sequence: TGCGCCAGCAGTCAAACTAGCGGGGGCCAAGAGACCCAGTACTTC.

The J gene is TRBJ2-2, the V gene TRBV5-4; D is perhaps TRBD2 (6 bases). With 4 bases removed from V and 4 bases from J, the gap between germline ends came to 14 bases. The CDR3 covers 15 residues. Looked up from germline, CDR1 is SGHNT and CDR2 is YYREEE (reference sequence). The DNA for the CDR3 is TGTGCCAGCAGCATAAACGGGGGACTCACCGGGGAGCTGTTTTTT. Translating gives CASSINGGLTGELFF.

This clonotype was detected many times. V is TRBV18 and J is TRBJ1-2, with D possibly matching TRBD1 (5 bases). Germline V gene lookup returns CDR1 KGHSH and CDR2 LQKENI. The CDR3 has 14 amino acids. The V and J ends lost 0 bases and 8 bases respectively, with 13 bases between them. The CDR3: CASSPPEGLGGYTF. The DNA of the CDR3 is TGTGCCAGCTCACCACCAGAGGGGCTTGGAGGCTACACCTTC. The entire variable domain, with the rest obtained from reference TRBV18 and TRBJ1-2, is as follows: NAGVMQNPRHLVRRRGQEARLRCSPMKGHSHVYWYRQLPEEGLKFMVYLQKENIIDESGMPKERFSAEFPKEGPSILRIQQVVRGDSAAYFCASSPPEGLGGYTFGSGTRLTVV.

This clonotype was seen more than once but under ten times. This chain links TRBV30 with TRBJ2-1; 15 positions match TRBD2. The CDR3 sequence is 16 residues long. The germline CDR1 and CDR2 sequences are GTSNPN and SVGIG (reference sequence). V lost 2 bases and J lost 8; bases outside the gene matches: 7. DNA for the CDR3: TGTGCCTGGAGTCCCGGACTAGCGGGAGGGCCCGATGAGCAGTTCTTC. Translation gives CAWSPGLAGGPDEQFF.

This clonotype was detected ten times or more. The V call is TRBV7-2, the J call TRBJ2-1, with 7 bases matching TRBD1. Looked up from germline, CDR1 is SGHTA and CDR2 is FQGNSA. The ends lost 4 bases at V and 0 bases at J; junction bases unmatched: 3. This CDR3 has 15 amino acids. CDR3 DNA sequence: TGTGCCAGCAGCTCCTCAGGGGGCTCCTACAATGAGCAGTTCTTC. Its translation: CASSSSGGSYNEQFF. The entire variable domain, with the rest obtained from reference TRBV7-2 and TRBJ2-1, is as follows: GAGVSQSPSNKVTEKGKDVELRCDPISGHTALYWYRQSLGQGLEFLIYFQGNSAPDKSGLPSDRFSAERTGGSVSTLTIQRTQQEDSAVYLCASSSSGGSYNEQFFGPGTRLTVL.

The V and J genes are TRBV14 and TRBJ2-5, with D possibly matching TRBD1 (6 bases). V dropped 1 base and J dropped 7 bases, with 16 bases sitting between them. Germline V gene data show CDR1 as SGHDN and CDR2 as FVKESK. The CDR3 consists of 15 residues. The CDR3 loop reads CASSQGDRPWATQYF. The CDR3 DNA reads TGTGCCAGCAGCCAAGGAGACAGGCCGTGGGCGACCCAGTACTTC. Together with reference TRBV14 and TRBJ2-5, the CDR3 gives the full variable domain: EAGVTQFPSHSVIEKGQTVTLRCDPISGHDNLYWYRRVMGKEIKFLLHFVKESKQDESGMPNNRFLAERTGGTYSTLKVQPAELEDSGVYFCASSQGDRPWATQYFGPGTRLLVL.

This clonotype has a handful of counts. The chain joins TRBV3-1 to TRBJ2-1; D might be TRBD1 (7 bases). This CDR3 has 15 residues. Germline loops: CDR1 LGHDT, CDR2 YNNKEL (reference sequence). V was trimmed by 0 bases and J by 9 bases, leaving 15 bases between them. DNA for the CDR3: TGTGCCAGCAGCCAAGATCAACTAGCAGGGGGTGAGCAGTTCTTC. The encoded protein is CASSQDQLAGGEQFF.

The gene calls are TRBV20-1 and TRBJ2-5, with 14 bases that match TRBD2. The CDR3 has 15 residues. The germline CDR1 and CDR2 sequences are DFQATT and SNEGSKA (reference sequence). With V trimmed by 2 bases and J by 5 bases, 4 bases remained unmatched. CDR3 DNA: TGCAGTGCTAGACCGGGACTAGCGGGAGTTGAGACCCAGTACTTC. Its translation: CSARPGLAGVETQYF.